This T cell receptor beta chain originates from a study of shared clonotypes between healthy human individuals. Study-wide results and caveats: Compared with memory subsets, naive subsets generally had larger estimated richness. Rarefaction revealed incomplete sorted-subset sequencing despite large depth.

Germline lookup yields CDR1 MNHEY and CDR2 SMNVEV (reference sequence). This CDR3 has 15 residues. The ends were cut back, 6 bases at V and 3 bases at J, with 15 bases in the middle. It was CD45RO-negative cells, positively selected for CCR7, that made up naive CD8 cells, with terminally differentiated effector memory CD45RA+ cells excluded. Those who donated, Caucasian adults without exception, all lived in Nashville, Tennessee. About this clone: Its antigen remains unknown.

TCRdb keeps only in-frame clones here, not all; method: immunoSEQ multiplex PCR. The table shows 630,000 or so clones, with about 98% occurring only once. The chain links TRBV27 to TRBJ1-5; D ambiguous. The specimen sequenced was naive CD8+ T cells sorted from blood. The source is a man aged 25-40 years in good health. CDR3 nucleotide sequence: TGTGCCAGCAGAGACGCTAGCTCTGTCAATCAGCCCCAGCATTTT. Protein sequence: CASRDASSVNQPQHF.